The rows below give T cell receptor beta chains drawn from one sample of a study of early T cells in non-severe SARS-CoV-2 infection. TCRdb re-called the 5' RACE reads through MiXCR, storing one row per CDR3 protein. The sample lists some 40,000 distinct CDR3 sequences, 10% to 15% occurring once. Sequencing was done on a sample of whole blood. These receptors came from an adult who was a healthcare worker with PCR-confirmed SARS-CoV-2 infection or an uninfected control (not recorded which). Both conserved end residues are part of each CDR3. A D gene is named only where the DNA matches it firmly. Clone size appears in some rows only: once, few, many, or a class for an expanded clone.

V gene	clone size	D gene	J gene	CDR3 protein	CDR3 DNA
TRBV6-6	once	TRBD2	TRBJ2-5	CASTPSGIPLLAQYF	TGTGCCAGCACCCCAAGCGGGATTCCCCTGTTGGCCCAGTACTTC
TRBV4-1	few	NA	TRBJ2-7	CASSQDSLKQYF	TGCGCCAGCAGCCAAGATTCGCTTAAGCAGTACTTC
TRBV19	many	NA	TRBJ1-5	CATRPGGAASQPQHF	TGTGCCACCCGACCTGGGGGGGCCGCGTCCCAGCCCCAGCATTTT
TRBV6-1	many	NA	TRBJ2-2	CASSEGPKEELFF	TGTGCCAGCAGTGAAGGGCCGAAGGAAGAGCTGTTTTTT
TRBV29-1	few	NA	TRBJ2-7	CSVEELGAYEQYF	TGCAGCGTTGAAGAACTGGGGGCCTACGAGCAGTACTTC
TRBV21-1	NA	NA	TRBJ2-1	CASSREDSYNEQFF	TGTGCCAGCAGCCGGGAGGACTCCTACAATGAGCAGTTCTTC
TRBV28	NA	NA	TRBJ1-1	CASRIPGDTEAFF	TGTGCCAGCAGAATACCAGGGGACACTGAAGCTTTCTTT
TRBV7-9	many	NA	TRBJ2-7	CASSLARSYEQYF	TGTGCCAGCAGCTTAGCGCGGTCCTACGAGCAGTACTTC
TRBV5-8	NA	NA	TRBJ2-7	CASSLRGQSEQYF	TGTGCCAGCAGCTTGAGAGGGCAGAGCGAGCAGTACTTC
TRBV2	few	NA	TRBJ2-5	CASSIGETQYF	TGTGCCAGCTCTATTGGGGAGACCCAGTACTTC
TRBV20-1	many	TRBD2	TRBJ2-7	CSAESGTSYEQYF	TGCAGTGCAGAAAGCGGGACTAGCTACGAGCAGTACTTC
TRBV2	NA	NA	TRBJ2-2	CANTGSPPTGELFF	TGTGCCAACACCGGATCTCCGCCGACCGGGGAGCTGTTTTTT
TRBV29-1	NA	NA	TRBJ2-1	CSVEEAVNNEQFF	TGCAGCGTTGAGGAGGCGGTTAACAATGAGCAGTTCTTC
TRBV7-9	many	NA	TRBJ2-7	CASSYDVPYEQYF	TGTGCCAGCAGTTACGACGTCCCCTACGAGCAGTACTTC
TRBV30	few	TRBD1	TRBJ1-4	CAWLYRGADEKLFF	TGTGCCTGGCTATACAGGGGGGCGGATGAAAAACTGTTTTTT
TRBV18	NA	NA	TRBJ2-5	CASSPTREETQYF	TGTGCCAGCTCACCGACTAGAGAAGAGACCCAGTACTTC
TRBV5-6	NA	NA	TRBJ2-1	CASSLGGSYNEQFF	TGTGCCAGCAGCTTGGGGGGCTCCTACAATGAGCAGTTCTTC
TRBV4-3	many	TRBD1	TRBJ2-7	CASSHDTGTGTYEQYF	TGCGCCAGCAGCCATGATACCGGGACAGGGACCTACGAGCAGTACTTC
TRBV9	NA	NA	TRBJ2-3	CASSADVDTQYF	TGTGCCAGCAGCGCCGATGTAGATACGCAGTATTTT
TRBV20-1	NA	NA	TRBJ2-7	CSARGLITYEQYF	TGCAGTGCTAGGGGACTCATTACCTACGAGCAGTACTTC
TRBV28	many	NA	TRBJ1-5	CASSLTTGHGPQHF	TGTGCCAGCAGTTTAACAACAGGGCACGGACCCCAGCATTTT
TRBV29-1	many	NA	TRBJ2-7	CSAAHAPYEQYF	TGCAGCGCAGCCCACGCCCCTTACGAGCAGTACTTC
TRBV6-2/TRBV6-3	NA	NA	TRBJ2-5	CASSYSGLASSETQYF	TGTGCCAGCAGTTACTCAGGGCTAGCGTCGTCGGAGACCCAGTACTTC
TRBV7-2	many	NA	TRBJ2-3	CASSLAGSTDTQYF	TGTGCCAGCAGCTTAGCGGGGAGCACAGATACGCAGTATTTT
TRBV7-2	many	NA	TRBJ2-1	CASSRNLEIQFF	TGTGCCAGCAGCCGCAATCTAGAGATTCAGTTCTTC
TRBV21-1	many	NA	TRBJ2-1	CASSKAAGVKSYSYNEQFF	TGTGCCAGCAGCAAAGCGGCGGGAGTAAAGTCCTACTCCTACAATGAGCAGTTCTTC
TRBV29-1	many	TRBD1	TRBJ1-2	CSVVDSGTAAYGYTF	TGCAGCGTTGTGGATTCCGGGACAGCTGCCTATGGCTACACCTTC
TRBV10-2	many	TRBD2	TRBJ2-5	CASSEFGGQETQYF	TGCGCCAGCAGTGAGTTCGGGGGGCAAGAGACCCAGTACTTC
TRBV9	many	NA	TRBJ1-1	CASSVEGHRNTEAFF	TGTGCCAGCAGCGTAGAGGGACACAGAAACACTGAAGCTTTCTTT
TRBV7-3	NA	NA	TRBJ2-2	CASSSQYTGELFF	TGTGCCAGCAGCTCACAGTACACCGGGGAGCTGTTTTTT
TRBV10-3	many	NA	TRBJ1-1	CAISESFLARETEAFF	TGTGCCATCAGTGAGTCGTTCCTAGCCCGGGAGACTGAAGCTTTCTTT
TRBV6-2/TRBV6-3	NA	TRBD1	TRBJ1-1	CASSPPPGGRTEAFF	TGTGCCAGCAGTCCTCCTCCAGGGGGTCGGACTGAAGCTTTCTTT
TRBV4-3	many	NA	TRBJ1-2	CASSQDLSSSYGYTF	TGCGCCAGCAGCCAAGATTTGTCGTCAAGCTATGGCTACACCTTC
TRBV6-6	many	TRBD2	TRBJ2-3	CALSGTSGMGADTQYF	TGTGCTCTATCCGGGACTAGCGGGATGGGGGCAGATACGCAGTATTTT
TRBV25-1	few	TRBD2	TRBJ2-1	CASSEFGGGGSYNEQFF	TGTGCCAGCAGTGAGTTTGGCGGGGGGGGCTCCTACAATGAGCAGTTCTTC
TRBV29-1	many	NA	TRBJ1-3	CSVAQSSGNTIYF	TGCAGCGTTGCCCAGAGCTCTGGAAACACCATATATTTT
TRBV20-1	many	NA	TRBJ2-1	CSARPSGAVYNEQFF	TGCAGTGCTAGACCTTCGGGGGCCGTATACAATGAGCAGTTCTTC
TRBV20-1	many	NA	TRBJ2-3	CSARRTDTQYF	TGCAGTGCTAGACGGACAGATACGCAGTATTTT
TRBV7-9	NA	TRBD2	TRBJ2-1	CASSLNGEGRNEQFF	TGTGCCAGCAGCTTAAACGGGGAGGGTAGGAATGAGCAGTTCTTC
TRBV3-1	few	NA	TRBJ2-5	CASSQDGDSRTQYF	TGTGCCAGCAGCCAAGATGGCGACAGCCGAACCCAGTACTTC
TRBV6-1	few	TRBD2	TRBJ2-7	CASSEGLADTYEQYF	TGTGCCAGCAGTGAAGGACTAGCGGATACCTACGAGCAGTACTTC
TRBV20-1	NA	NA	TRBJ1-5	CSVERSNQPQHF	TGCAGCGTCGAACGTAGCAATCAGCCCCAGCATTTT
TRBV7-7	NA	TRBD2	TRBJ2-1	CASSLELAGAPEYNEQFF	TGTGCTAGCAGCTTAGAGCTAGCGGGAGCTCCCGAGTACAATGAGCAGTTCTTC
TRBV7-9	NA	NA	TRBJ1-1	CASSLRDEAFF	TGTGCCAGCAGCTTGAGGGATGAAGCTTTCTTT
TRBV30	NA	TRBD1	TRBJ2-7	CAWMGTGTGNREQYF	TGTGCCTGGATGGGGACCGGGACAGGGAATCGCGAGCAGTACTTC